This entry features one T cell receptor beta chain sequence. In the authors' methods: Reference gene primer amplification gave estimated nucleated cell counts. Produced via immunoSEQ multiplex PCR; TCRdb's table is partial and in-frame only. V, J and clone size derive from that table, while D and trimming were established from the DNA sequence. In the table there are a few hundred thousand clones, 70% to 90% of which are singletons. These data are taken from a study of blood T cell repertoires in COVID-19. Trimming cost V 2 bases and J 8 bases; bases outside gene matches: 5. This CDR3 has 15 residues. Germline-derived CDR1 and CDR2 are MNHEY and SVGAGI.

This TCR came from a woman between 45 and 65 years old who had recovered from COVID-19. Sequenced: PBMCs or T cells enriched from blood (not recorded which). The rearrangement links TRBV6-5 to TRBJ2-1, with 11 nucleotides matching TRBD2. CDR3 sequence: CASSYTLAGVDEQFF. The CDR3, as DNA: TGTGCCAGCAGTTACACACTAGCGGGAGTGGATGAGCAGTTCTTC.